This passage covers 4 T cell receptor beta chains from one sample sequenced in a study of CD8 T cells in acute hepatitis C reinfection. Only in-frame clones appear in the TCRdb table, and some are missing; sequencing was by immunoSEQ multiplex PCR. The data contain approximately 39,000 clones, approximately 87% of them singletons. As for time point: naive CD8 control sorted from an acute-time-point sample. Sequencing was done on a sample of naive CD8+ T cells from PBMCs. These receptors originate from a man younger than 45 with chronic hepatitis C.

The V gene is TRBV13, the J gene TRBJ2-4, with a weak D call TRBD1 (7 bases). Germline values: CDR1 PRHDT, CDR2 FYEKMQ (reference sequence). Trimming pared 3 bases from V and 6 bases from J, leaving 15 bases between. The CDR3 length is 15 residues. The CDR3 protein is CASSFDQGGGNIQYF. CDR3 in DNA: TGTGCCAGCAGCTTTGATCAGGGGGGAGGAAACATTCAGTACTTC.

The CDR3 DNA reads as TGTGCCAGCAGCATTAGCGGAGGAACCACAGATACGCAGTATTTT. Translating gives CASSISGGTTDTQYF. The chain uses TRBV9 and TRBJ2-3; the D gene is possibly TRBD2 (6 bases). This CDR3 spans 15 amino acids. The V end lost 4 bases, the J end lost 2 bases, and 14 bases lay between the germline ends. Germline CDR1 reads SGDLS; CDR2 reads YYNGEE.

This clone was observed a single time. The V and J genes are TRBV13 and TRBJ2-4; D ambiguous. The CDR3 has 12 amino acids. Trimming shortened V by 5 bases and J by 5 bases, and 7 bases separated the two germline ends. Germline-derived CDR1 and CDR2 are PRHDT and FYEKMQ (reference sequence). CDR3 sequence: CASSARQNIQYF. The CDR3 DNA follows: TGTGCCAGCAGCGCCCGACAAAACATTCAGTACTTC.

The CDR3 DNA is TGCGCCAGCAGCTTCAGCGGGGGGATCACAGATACGCAGTATTTT. The encoded protein is CASSFSGGITDTQYF. V is TRBV5-1 and J is TRBJ2-3; 9 nucleotides line up with TRBD2. This CDR3 spans 15 amino acids. Germline V gives CDR1 SGHRS, CDR2 YFSETQ. The trim removed 2 bases at V and 2 bases at J, leaving 3 bases unmatched.